This record looks at one T cell receptor beta chain sequence and its context. This sample stems from a study of PD-1 blockade in mismatch repair-deficient tumors. Assay: immunoSEQ multiplex PCR; the TCRdb copy retains only in-frame clones and omits some. The table has 15,000 to 20,000 clones, 84% seen once. Germline CDR1 SGHKS, CDR2 YYEKEE (reference sequence). V was clipped by 3 bases and J by 2 bases, with 9 bases between them. The CDR3 is 13 amino acids. The chain employs TRBV5-5 and TRBJ2-7; the D is unclear. The sequence was obtained from an adult with mismatch repair-deficient cancer. Source: PBMCs, taken less than 25 weeks after starting pembrolizumab. CDR3 region: CASSSVIAYEQYF. As DNA, the CDR3 is TGTGCCAGCAGCTCCGTAATAGCCTACGAGCAGTACTTC.